These T cell receptor beta chains were read from a single sample in a study of cytomegalovirus exposure and HLA in healthy donors. Method: immunoSEQ multiplex PCR; TCRdb's copy keeps in-frame clones and lacks some. The table shows 110,000 to 150,000 clones, with 80% to 85% occurring only once. Material: PBMCs. Receptors were obtained from a male donor in good health and CMV-seropositive. The CDR3 runs from the conserved cysteine through the conserved F or W. The D gene is left open where the match is weak. Expanded clones get a size class; other rows say once, few or many, or leave the size out.

D gene	V gene	J gene	clone size	CDR3 protein	CDR3 DNA
.	TRBV4-3	TRBJ1-3	few	CASSQDRSSGNTIYF	TGCGCCAGCAGCCAAGATCGCAGCTCTGGAAACACCATATATTTT
TRBD2	TRBV28	TRBJ2-7	.	CASSSGLAGGSGYEQYF	TGTGCCAGCAGTTCGGGACTAGCGGGAGGGTCGGGCTACGAGCAGTACTTC
.	TRBV4-2	TRBJ1-5	once	CASSQESGEGNQPQHF	TGTGCCAGCAGCCAAGAGTCAGGGGAGGGGAATCAGCCCCAGCATTTT
.	TRBV2	TRBJ2-7	.	CASSESLAPTLYEQHF	TGTGCCAGCAGTGAATCTCTAGCCCCCACCCTCTACGAGCAGCACTTC
TRBD2	TRBV29-1	TRBJ2-1	.	CSVDISGRSDNEQFF	TGCAGCGTTGACATTAGCGGGAGATCGGACAATGAGCAGTTCTTC
TRBD1	TRBV7-9	TRBJ1-5	.	CASSLVGGQRNQPQHF	TGTGCCAGCAGCTTAGTGGGGGGACAGAGAAATCAGCCCCAGCATTTT
TRBD1	TRBV7-8	TRBJ2-7	few	CASSDPGQGNEQYF	TGTGCCAGCAGCGACCCGGGACAGGGGAACGAGCAGTACTTC
TRBD1	TRBV2	TRBJ1-5	.	CASSQKGQGAQPQHF	TGTGCCAGCAGCCAGAAGGGACAGGGAGCCCAGCCCCAGCATTTT
TRBD2	TRBV7-2	TRBJ2-7	.	CASSLAGGGAYEQYF	TGTGCCAGCAGCTTAGCGGGCGGGGGGGCTTACGAGCAGTACTTC
TRBD1	TRBV5-1	TRBJ2-1	.	CASSSGTDSYNEQFF	TGCGCCAGCAGCTCTGGGACAGATTCCTACAATGAGCAGTTCTTC
.	TRBV7-9	TRBJ2-3	.	CSSSTTWGVSTDTQYF	TGTTCCAGCAGCACGACTTGGGGGGTGAGCACAGATACGCAGTATTTT
.	TRBV6-5	TRBJ2-1	.	CASSYGSTVGNEQFF	TGTGCCAGCAGTTACGGGAGCACAGTAGGTAATGAGCAGTTCTTC
.	TRBV19	TRBJ2-1	.	CASGYGWGVNEQFF	TGTGCCAGTGGATATGGGTGGGGGGTAAATGAGCAGTTCTTC
TRBD2	TRBV19	TRBJ2-3	.	CASTSSGGADTQYF	TGTGCCAGTACCTCAAGCGGGGGCGCAGATACGCAGTATTTT
.	TRBV6-6	TRBJ1-1	.	CASSFGRQANTEAFF	TGTGCCAGCAGTTTTGGTCGACAGGCGAACACTGAAGCTTTCTTT
.	TRBV11-2	TRBJ2-1	.	CASSSIKFSYNEQFF	TGTGCCAGCAGCTCTATTAAGTTCTCCTACAATGAGCAGTTCTTC
.	TRBV19	TRBJ1-6	.	CASSIGAFNHSPLHF	TGTGCCAGTAGTATAGGGGCCTTCAATCACTCACCCCTCCACTTT